The present T cell receptor beta chain was sequenced within a study of blood T cell repertoires in COVID-19. In germline, CDR1 is SSHAT, CDR2 FNYEAQ (reference sequence). Trimming removed 2 bases at V and 0 bases at J, with 9 bases between. The CDR3 has 15 residues. As processed by the authors: Estimates of nucleated cell counts were drawn from the amplification of reference gene primers. Libraries were prepared by immunoSEQ multiplex PCR; TCRdb keeps only in-frame clonotypes and omits some of them. That table gives V, J and clone size, and the DNA gave D and trimming. Of approximately 450,000 clones listed, approximately 90% are singletons.

J is TRBJ2-3 and V is TRBV7-7; no clear D gene. Sequencing was done on a sample of peripheral blood. The TCR comes from a woman aged 25 to 39 with acute or convalescent COVID-19. CDR3 loop: CASSLSRSSTDTQYF. The CDR3 DNA is TGTGCCAGCAGCTTAAGCAGGTCTAGCACAGATACGCAGTATTTT. The whole variable domain, filled in from reference TRBV7-7 and TRBJ2-3, reads GAGVSQSPRYKVTKRGQDVTLRCDPISSHATLYWYQQALGQGPEFLTYFNYEAQPDKSGLPSDRFSAERPEGSISTLTIQRTEQRDSAMYRCASSLSRSSTDTQYFGPGTRLTVL.